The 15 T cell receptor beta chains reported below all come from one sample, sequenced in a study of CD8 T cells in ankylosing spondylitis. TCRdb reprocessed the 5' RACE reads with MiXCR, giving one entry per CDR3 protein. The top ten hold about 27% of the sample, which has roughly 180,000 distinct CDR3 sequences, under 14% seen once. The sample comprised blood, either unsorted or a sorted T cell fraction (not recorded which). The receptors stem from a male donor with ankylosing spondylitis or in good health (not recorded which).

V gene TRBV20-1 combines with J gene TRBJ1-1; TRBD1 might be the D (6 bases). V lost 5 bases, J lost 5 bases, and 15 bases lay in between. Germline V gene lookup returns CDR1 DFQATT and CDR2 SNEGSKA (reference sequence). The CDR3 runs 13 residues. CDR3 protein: CSAATGSGTEAFF. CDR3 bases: TGCAGTGCTGCCACAGGGTCCGGGACTGAAGCTTTCTTT.

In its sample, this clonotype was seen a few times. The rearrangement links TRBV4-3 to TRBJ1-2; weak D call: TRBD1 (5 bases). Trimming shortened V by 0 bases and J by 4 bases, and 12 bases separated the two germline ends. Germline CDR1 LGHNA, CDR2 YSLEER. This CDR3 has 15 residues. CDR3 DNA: TGCGCCAGCAGCCAAGACGCGGGGGTAAGCTATGGCTACACCTTC. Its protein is CASSQDAGVSYGYTF.

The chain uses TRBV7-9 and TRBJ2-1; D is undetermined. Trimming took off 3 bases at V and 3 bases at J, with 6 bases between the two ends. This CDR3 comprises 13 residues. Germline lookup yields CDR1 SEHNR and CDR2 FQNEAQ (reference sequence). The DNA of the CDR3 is TGTGCCAGCAGCTTCGGTTACTACAATGAGCAGTTCTTC. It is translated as CASSFGYYNEQFF.

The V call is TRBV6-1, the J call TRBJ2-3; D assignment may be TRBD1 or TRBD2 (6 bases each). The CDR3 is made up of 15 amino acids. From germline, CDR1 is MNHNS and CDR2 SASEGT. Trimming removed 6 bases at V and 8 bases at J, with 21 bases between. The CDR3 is CASSKGGGRPATQYF. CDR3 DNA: TGTGCCAGCAGCAAGGGGGGAGGCCGCCCGGCTACGCAGTATTTT.

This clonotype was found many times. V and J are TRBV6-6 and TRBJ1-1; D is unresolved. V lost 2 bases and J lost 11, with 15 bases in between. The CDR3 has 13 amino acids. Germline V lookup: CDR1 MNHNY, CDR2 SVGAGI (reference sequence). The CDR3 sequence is CASSYVADRPAFF. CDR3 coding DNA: TGTGCCAGCAGTTACGTCGCGGACCGTCCCGCTTTCTTT.

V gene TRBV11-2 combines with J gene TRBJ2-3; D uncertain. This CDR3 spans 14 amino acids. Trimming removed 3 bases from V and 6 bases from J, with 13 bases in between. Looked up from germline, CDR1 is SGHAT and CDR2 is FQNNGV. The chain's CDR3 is CASSLDGGWDTQYF. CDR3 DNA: TGTGCCAGCAGCTTGGACGGTGGATGGGATACGCAGTATTTT.

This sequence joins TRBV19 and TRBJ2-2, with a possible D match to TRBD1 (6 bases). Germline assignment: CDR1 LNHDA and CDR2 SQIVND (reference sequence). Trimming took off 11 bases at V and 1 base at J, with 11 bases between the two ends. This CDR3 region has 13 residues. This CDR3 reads CAGQGQNTGELFF. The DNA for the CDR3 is TGTGCCGGCCAGGGACAGAACACCGGGGAGCTGTTTTTT.

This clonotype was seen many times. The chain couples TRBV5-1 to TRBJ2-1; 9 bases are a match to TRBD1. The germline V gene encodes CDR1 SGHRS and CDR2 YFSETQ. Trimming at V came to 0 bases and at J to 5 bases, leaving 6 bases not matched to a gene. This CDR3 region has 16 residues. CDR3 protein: CASSLEGQGINNEQFF. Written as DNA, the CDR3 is TGCGCCAGCAGCTTGGAGGGACAGGGTATAAACAATGAGCAGTTCTTC.

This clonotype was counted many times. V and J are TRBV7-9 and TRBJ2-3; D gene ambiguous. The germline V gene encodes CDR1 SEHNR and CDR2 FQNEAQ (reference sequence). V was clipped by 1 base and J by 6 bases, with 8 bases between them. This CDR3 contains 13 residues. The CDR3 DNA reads TGTGCCAGCAGCTTAGATGGAGCTGATACGCAGTATTTT. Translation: CASSLDGADTQYF.

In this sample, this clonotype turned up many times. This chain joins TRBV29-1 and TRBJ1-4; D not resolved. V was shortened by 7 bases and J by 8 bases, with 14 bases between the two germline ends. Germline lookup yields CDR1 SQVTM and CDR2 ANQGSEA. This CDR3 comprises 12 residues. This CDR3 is CSGKDLREKLFF. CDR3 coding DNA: TGCAGCGGGAAGGATCTACGAGAAAAACTGTTTTTT.

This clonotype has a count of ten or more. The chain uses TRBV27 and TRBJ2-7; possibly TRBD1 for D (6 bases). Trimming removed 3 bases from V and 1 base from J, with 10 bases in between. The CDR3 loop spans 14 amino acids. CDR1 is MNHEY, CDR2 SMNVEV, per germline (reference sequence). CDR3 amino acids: CASSFDGQSYEQYF. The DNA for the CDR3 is TGTGCCAGCAGTTTCGATGGACAGTCCTACGAGCAGTACTTC.

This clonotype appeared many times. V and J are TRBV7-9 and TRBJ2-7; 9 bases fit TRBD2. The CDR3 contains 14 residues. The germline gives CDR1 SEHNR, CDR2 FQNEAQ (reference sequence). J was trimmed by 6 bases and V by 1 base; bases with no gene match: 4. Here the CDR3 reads CASSLEIAGVEQYF. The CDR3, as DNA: TGTGCCAGCAGCTTAGAGATAGCGGGAGTCGAGCAGTACTTC.

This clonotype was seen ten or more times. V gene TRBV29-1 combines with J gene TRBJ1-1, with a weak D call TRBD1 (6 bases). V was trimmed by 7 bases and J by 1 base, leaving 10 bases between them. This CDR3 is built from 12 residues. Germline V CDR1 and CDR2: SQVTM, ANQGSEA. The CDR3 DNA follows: TGCAGCGCCAAGGGGGAGAACACTGAAGCTTTCTTT. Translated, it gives CSAKGENTEAFF.

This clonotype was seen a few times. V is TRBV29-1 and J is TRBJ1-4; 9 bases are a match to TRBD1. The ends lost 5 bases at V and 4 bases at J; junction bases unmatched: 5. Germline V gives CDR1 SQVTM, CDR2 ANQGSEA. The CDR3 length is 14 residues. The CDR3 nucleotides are TGCAGCGTTAAGGGGACAGGGAATAATGAAAAACTGTTTTTT. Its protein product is CSVKGTGNNEKLFF. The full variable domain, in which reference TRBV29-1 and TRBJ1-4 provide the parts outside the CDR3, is SAVISQKPSRDICQRGTSLTIQCQVDSQVTMMFWYRQQPGQSLTLIATANQGSEATYESGFVIDKFPISRPNLTFSTLTVSNMSPEDSSIYLCSVKGTGNNEKLFFGSGTQLSVL.

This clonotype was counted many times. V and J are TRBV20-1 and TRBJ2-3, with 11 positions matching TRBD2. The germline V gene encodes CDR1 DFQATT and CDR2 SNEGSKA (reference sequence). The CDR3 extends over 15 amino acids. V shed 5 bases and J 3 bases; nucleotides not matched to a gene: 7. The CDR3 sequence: CSAEAGTSGTDTQYF. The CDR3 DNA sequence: TGCAGTGCTGAAGCCGGGACTAGCGGAACAGATACGCAGTATTTT.